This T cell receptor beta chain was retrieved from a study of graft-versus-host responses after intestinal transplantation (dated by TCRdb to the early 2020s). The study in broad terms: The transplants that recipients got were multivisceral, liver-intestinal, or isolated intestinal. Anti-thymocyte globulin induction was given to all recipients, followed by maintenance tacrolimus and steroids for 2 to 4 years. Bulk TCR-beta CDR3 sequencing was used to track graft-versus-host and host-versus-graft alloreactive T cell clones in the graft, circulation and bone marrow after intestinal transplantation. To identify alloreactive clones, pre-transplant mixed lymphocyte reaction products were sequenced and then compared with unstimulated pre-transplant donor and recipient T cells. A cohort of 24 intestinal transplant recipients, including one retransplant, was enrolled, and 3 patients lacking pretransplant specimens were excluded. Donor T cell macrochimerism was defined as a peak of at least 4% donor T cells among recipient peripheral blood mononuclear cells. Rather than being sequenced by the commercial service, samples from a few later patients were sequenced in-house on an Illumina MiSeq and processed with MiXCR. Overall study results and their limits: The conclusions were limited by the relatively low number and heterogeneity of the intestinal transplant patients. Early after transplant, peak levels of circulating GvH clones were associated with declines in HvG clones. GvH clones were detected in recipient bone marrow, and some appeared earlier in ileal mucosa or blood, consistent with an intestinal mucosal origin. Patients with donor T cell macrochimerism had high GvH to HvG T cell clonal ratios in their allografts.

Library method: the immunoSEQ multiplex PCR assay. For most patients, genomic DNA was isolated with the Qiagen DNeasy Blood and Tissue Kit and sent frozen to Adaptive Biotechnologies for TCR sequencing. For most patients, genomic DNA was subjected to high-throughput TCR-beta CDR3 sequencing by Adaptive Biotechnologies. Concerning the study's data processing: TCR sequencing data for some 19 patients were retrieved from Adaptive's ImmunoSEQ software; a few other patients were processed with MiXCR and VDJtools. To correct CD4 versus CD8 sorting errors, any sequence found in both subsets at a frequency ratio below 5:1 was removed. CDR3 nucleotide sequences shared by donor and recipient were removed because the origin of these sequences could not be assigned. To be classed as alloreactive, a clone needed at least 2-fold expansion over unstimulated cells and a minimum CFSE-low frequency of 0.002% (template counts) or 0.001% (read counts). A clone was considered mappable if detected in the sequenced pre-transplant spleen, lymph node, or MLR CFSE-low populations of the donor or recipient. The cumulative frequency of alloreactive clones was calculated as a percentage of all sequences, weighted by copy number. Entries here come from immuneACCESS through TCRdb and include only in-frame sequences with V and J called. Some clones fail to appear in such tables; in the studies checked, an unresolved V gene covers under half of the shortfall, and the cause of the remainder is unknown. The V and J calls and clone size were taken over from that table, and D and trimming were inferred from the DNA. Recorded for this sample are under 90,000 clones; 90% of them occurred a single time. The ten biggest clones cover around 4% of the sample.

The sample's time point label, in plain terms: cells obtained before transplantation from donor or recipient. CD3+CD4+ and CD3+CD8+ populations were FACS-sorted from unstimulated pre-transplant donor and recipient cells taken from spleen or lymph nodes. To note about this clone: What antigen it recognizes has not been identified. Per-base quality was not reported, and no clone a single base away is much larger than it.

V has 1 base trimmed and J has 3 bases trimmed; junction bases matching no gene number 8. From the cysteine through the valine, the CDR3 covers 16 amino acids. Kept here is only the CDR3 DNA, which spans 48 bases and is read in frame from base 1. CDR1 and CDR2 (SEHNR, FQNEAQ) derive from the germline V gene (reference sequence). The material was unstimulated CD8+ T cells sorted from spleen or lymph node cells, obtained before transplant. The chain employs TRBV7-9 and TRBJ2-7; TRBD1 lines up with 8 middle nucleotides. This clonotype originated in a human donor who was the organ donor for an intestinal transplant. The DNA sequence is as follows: TGTGCCAGCAGCTTAGAGAGACAGGGGAGATTCTACGAGCAGTACGTC. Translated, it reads CASSLERQGRFYEQYV.